This paragraph reports one T cell receptor (beta chain). Antigen: not known. V lost 7 bases to trimming and J lost 6 bases; unmatched junction nucleotides: 14. There are 16 residues in the CDR3. Germline V lookup: CDR1 MNHEY, CDR2 SMNVEV (reference sequence). This sample is drawn from a study of cytomegalovirus exposure and HLA in healthy donors. The wider study: Unique TCRs from HLA-typed donors, roughly 87 million of them, were held in an early data release. Whole-study results and caveats: In a later analysis, a missense DCLRE1C variant was linked to TCR beta V- and J-gene trimming. Among the CMV-associated chains, a few were confirmed in vitro as specific for CMV antigens.

In the PCR, 60 Vbeta and 13 Jbeta primers were used. Here immunoSEQ multiplex PCR was the method, and the copy in TCRdb shows in-frame clones only, minus some. The sample contains fewer than 150,000 clones, approximately 80% of which appear only once. This clonotype was obtained from a male donor in good health and CMV-seronegative. The specimen was PBMCs. This rearrangement joins TRBV27 to TRBJ2-3; 9 bases map to TRBD1. The DNA of the CDR3 is TGTGCCAGCATGGGACAGGGCCATTCCCAGCGGGATACGCAGTATTTT. Translation gives CASMGQGHSQRDTQYF.